A single sample is the source of the 10 T cell receptor beta chains below, sequenced in a study of technical replicates of blood from a handful of donors. Measured with immunoSEQ multiplex PCR; TCRdb has only the in-frame clones, and not every one. This repertoire shows tens of thousands of clones, roughly 85% found once; its top ten account for 4.5% to 6%. Sequenced material: PBMCs. The receptor set was obtained from a human donor in good health. Some clones in this sample may be carry-over from other donors' samples.

This rearrangement joins TRBV5-8 to TRBJ1-4, with D tentatively TRBD1 (5 bases). The CDR3 extends over 15 amino acids. Per germline, CDR1 SGHTS and CDR2 YDEGEE. V dropped 3 bases and J dropped 9 bases, with 18 bases sitting between them. In DNA, the CDR3 is TGTGCCAGCAGCTGGGGGACTAGGGGTTCTCAAAAACTGTTTTTT. Its protein is CASSWGTRGSQKLFF.

The chain joins TRBV7-9 to TRBJ2-6, with TRBD1 matching over 7 bases. J was trimmed by 2 bases and V by 0 bases; bases with no gene match: 1. The V gene's germline CDR1 is SEHNR and CDR2 FQNEAQ (reference sequence). The CDR3 runs to 16 residues. The CDR3: CASSLAQGAGANVLTF. CDR3 coding DNA: TGTGCCAGCAGCTTAGCGCAGGGGGCTGGGGCCAACGTCCTGACTTTC.

This chain links TRBV2 with TRBJ1-5; 9 nucleotides agree with TRBD1. The junction had 1 base not matched to a gene; V was cut back by 8 bases and J by 2 bases. The CDR3 runs 13 residues. Germline V gene sequence: CDR1 SNHLY, CDR2 FYNNEI. The CDR3, as DNA: TGTGCCAGCCGACAGGGGGGCAATCAGCCCCAGCATTTT. Protein sequence: CASRQGGNQPQHF.

The chain couples TRBV2 to TRBJ2-7, with D maybe TRBD2 (5 bases). Per the germline V gene, CDR1 is SNHLY and CDR2 is FYNNEI. This CDR3 spans 13 amino acids. Trimming took 3 bases from V and 5 from J, leaving 11 bases between them. Written as DNA, the CDR3 is TGTGCCAGCAGTGATGGGAGTGTGAACGAGCAGTACTTC. It codes for CASSDGSVNEQYF.

The chain recombines TRBV30 with TRBJ1-5; perhaps TRBD1 as D (6 bases). The CDR3 is made up of 15 amino acids. Trimming left V 0 bases short and J 2 bases short, with 11 bases between. Per the germline V gene, CDR1 is GTSNPN and CDR2 is SVGIG (reference sequence). CDR3 sequence (DNA): TGTGCCTGGAGTGTCTCGGGACACGGCAATCAGCCCCAGCATTTT. This translates into CAWSVSGHGNQPQHF.

This clone was detected once. The genes are TRBV14 and TRBJ2-1, with 11 bases aligning to TRBD2. This CDR3 has 18 residues. Trimming at V came to 2 bases and at J to 7 bases, leaving 13 bases not matched to a gene. CDR1 and CDR2 (germline): SGHDN, FVKESK. CDR3 coding DNA: TGTGCCAGCAGCCAACATCCCTTAATGCTAGCGGGAGGAAATGAGCAGTTCTTC. It is translated as CASSQHPLMLAGGNEQFF.

The chain carries TRBV30 and TRBJ1-5; D is undetermined. Trimming took off 0 bases at V and 1 base at J, with 4 bases between the two ends. The CDR3 covers 13 residues. The germline CDR1 and CDR2 sequences are GTSNPN and SVGIG (reference sequence). In DNA form, the CDR3 reads TGTGCCTGGAGTGTACACAGCAATCAGCCCCAGCATTTT. Its protein is CAWSVHSNQPQHF.

This sequence joins TRBV7-9 and TRBJ2-7, with TRBD2 matching over 8 bases. The CDR3 extends over 14 amino acids. Germline trimming cut 3 bases from V and 4 bases from J; bases unmatched to any gene: 5. Germline V gene data show CDR1 as SEHNR and CDR2 as FQNEAQ (reference sequence). CDR3 nucleotides: TGTGCCAGCAGCTTGAGCGGGAGTGGGTACGAGCAGTACTTC. Translation gives CASSLSGSGYEQYF.

This clone was seen a single time. This chain connects TRBV20-1 to TRBJ2-5, with 7 positions matching TRBD2. CDR1 and CDR2 (germline): DFQATT, SNEGSKA (reference sequence). CDR3 length equals 11 residues. As DNA, the CDR3 is TGCAGCGGCGGGAGCGGAAAGACCCAGTACTTC. This codes for CSGGSGKTQYF.

The chain links TRBV29-1 to TRBJ2-7, with D uncertain. Trimming stripped 7 bases from V and 0 bases from J, with 10 bases between. This CDR3 is 12 amino acids long. The germline V gene has CDR1 SQVTM and CDR2 ANQGSEA. CDR3 amino acids: CSAISPSYEQYF. In DNA form, the CDR3 reads TGCAGCGCTATAAGTCCCTCCTACGAGCAGTACTTC.